These T cell receptor beta chains were read from a single sample in a study of cytomegalovirus exposure and HLA in healthy donors. Repertoires were generated with immunoSEQ multiplex PCR, while TCRdb's copy carries only in-frame clones and drops some. Counted here are approximately 180,000 clones, around 86% occurring once; the ten biggest clones make up roughly 1.5%. The sequenced sample was PBMCs. The receptors derive from a woman in her late teens or twenties in good health and CMV-seronegative. Each CDR3 is given with its conserved first and last residue. Each record gives: clone size, J gene, D gene, V gene, CDR3 protein, CDR3 DNA. A D gene is named only where the DNA matches it firmly. Size is omitted from some rows. Given values are once, few, many or a class for expanded clones.

>.|TRBJ2-7|TRBD2|TRBV6-5
CASSWTSGRYEQYF
TGTGCCAGCAGTTGGACTAGCGGGAGGTACGAGCAGTACTTC
>.|TRBJ2-3|.|TRBV10-3
CAISEIGTGDGTQYF
TGTGCCATCAGTGAGATCGGGACGGGGGACGGTACGCAGTATTTT
>.|TRBJ2-1|.|TRBV5-6
CASSYIQNNEQFF
TGTGCCAGCAGCTATATTCAGAACAATGAGCAGTTCTTC
>.|TRBJ2-1|TRBD1|TRBV9
CASSSSKDQGAYNEQFF
TGTGCCAGCAGCTCCTCAAAAGACCAGGGGGCCTACAATGAGCAGTTCTTC
>.|TRBJ1-4|.|TRBV6-1
CASRPGATNEKLFF
TGTGCCAGCAGGCCAGGGGCAACTAATGAAAAACTGTTTTTT
>.|TRBJ2-5|TRBD2|TRBV10-3
CAISWSGLASETQYF
TGTGCCATCAGCTGGTCGGGACTAGCTTCAGAGACCCAGTACTTC
>.|TRBJ1-5|.|TRBV25-1
CASSERAGSNQPQHF
TGTGCCAGCAGTGAACGGGCGGGGAGCAATCAGCCCCAGCATTTT
>once|TRBJ2-2|TRBD2|TRBV7-9
CASSFPSGRFLAGELFF
TGTGCCAGCAGCTTCCCTAGCGGGAGGTTCCTGGCCGGGGAGCTGTTTTTT
>once|TRBJ1-1|.|TRBV6-5
CASRSDWRGTEAFF
TGTGCCAGCAGGAGCGACTGGAGGGGAACTGAAGCTTTCTTT
>.|TRBJ2-5|TRBD2|TRBV30
CAWTIFGPLSGGVEETQYF
TGTGCCTGGACTATTTTCGGGCCCCTAAGCGGGGGGGTGGAGGAGACCCAGTACTTC
>.|TRBJ2-7|.|TRBV14
CASSHLPSYEQYF
TGTGCCAGCAGCCATCTCCCTTCCTACGAGCAGTACTTC